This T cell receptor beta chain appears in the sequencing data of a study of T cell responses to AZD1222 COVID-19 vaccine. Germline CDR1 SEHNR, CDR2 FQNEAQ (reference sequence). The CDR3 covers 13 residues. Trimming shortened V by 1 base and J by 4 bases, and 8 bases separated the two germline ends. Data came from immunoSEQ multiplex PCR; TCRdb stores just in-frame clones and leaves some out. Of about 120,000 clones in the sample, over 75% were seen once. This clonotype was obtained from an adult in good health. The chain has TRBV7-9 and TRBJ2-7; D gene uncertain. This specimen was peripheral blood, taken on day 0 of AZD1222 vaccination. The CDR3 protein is CASSLEHPYEQYF. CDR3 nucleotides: TGTGCCAGCAGCTTAGAACACCCATACGAGCAGTACTTC. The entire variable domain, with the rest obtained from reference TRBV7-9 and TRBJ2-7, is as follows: DTGVSQNPRHKITKRGQNVTFRCDPISEHNRLYWYRQTLGQGPEFLTYFQNEAQLEKSRLLSDRFSAERPKGSFSTLEIQRTEQGDSAMYLCASSLEHPYEQYFGPGTRLTVT.